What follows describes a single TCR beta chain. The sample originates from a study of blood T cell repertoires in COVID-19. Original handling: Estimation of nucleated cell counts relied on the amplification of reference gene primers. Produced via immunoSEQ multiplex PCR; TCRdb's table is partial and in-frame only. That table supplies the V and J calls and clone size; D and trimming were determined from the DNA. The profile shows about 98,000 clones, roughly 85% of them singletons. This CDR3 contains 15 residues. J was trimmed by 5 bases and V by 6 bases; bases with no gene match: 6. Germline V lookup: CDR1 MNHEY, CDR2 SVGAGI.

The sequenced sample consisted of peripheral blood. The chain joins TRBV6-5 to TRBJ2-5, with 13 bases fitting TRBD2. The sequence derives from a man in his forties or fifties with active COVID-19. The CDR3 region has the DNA TGTGCCAGCAGAATCACTAGCGGGGGGGCGGAGACCCAGTACTTC. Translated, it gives CASRITSGGAETQYF.